This T cell receptor beta chain was identified in a study of control samples from healthy donors and cancer patients (dated by TCRdb to the early 2020s). The library came from the immunoSEQ multiplex PCR assay. What TCRdb holds here is the immuneACCESS table cut down to in-frame rearrangements. Part of the clones is not present; checked against another copy, under half of the missing clones reflect an unresolved V gene, and the others are unexplained. For this sample there are 70,000 to 95,000 clones; approximately 90% appear just once. The top ten hold roughly 0.9% of the sample. V and J are truncated by 6 bases and 0 bases respectively, leaving an intervening sequence of 12 bases. The cysteine opens and the phenylalanine closes a CDR3 of 15 amino acids. The entry retains the CDR3 DNA only, 45 bases that are in frame from base 1. From the germline V gene, CDR1 is SNHLY and CDR2 is FYNNEI. As for this clone: Its specific antigen is unknown. There are no base qualities to consult, and no much larger clone falls within one base.

Specimen: blood. The chain is assembled from TRBV2 and TRBJ1-5; confidence is insufficient to name the D gene. This TCR was sampled from a woman in her twenties or thirties in good health. The DNA reads TGTGCCAGCAGAGAACATGACAATAGCAATCAGCCCCAGCATTTT. This is translated as CASREHDNSNQPQHF. Beyond the CDR3, the reference TRBV2 and TRBJ1-5 genes provide the residues; the full variable domain reads: EPEVTQTPSHQVTQMGQEVILRCVPISNHLYFYWYRQILGQKVEFLVSFYNNEISEKSEIFDDQFSVERPDGSNFTLKIRSTKLEDSAMYFCASREHDNSNQPQHFGDGTRLSIL.